This TCR beta chain was recorded in a study of breast tumors, draining lymph nodes, adjacent tissues. Whole-study findings and limits: Tumors had less TCR diversity than lymph nodes, more than nontumor tissue.

Samples came from axillary lymph nodes draining the breast cancer. CDR1 and CDR2 from the germline V gene are SNHLY and FYNNEI. V was trimmed by 4 bases and J by 1 base, leaving 13 bases between them. CDR3 length: 16 residues. As regards this clonotype: Its matching antigen is unknown.

TCRdb ran MiXCR on the multiplex PCR reads and lists one entry per CDR3 protein. The data hold 250,000 or so distinct CDR3 sequences, with roughly 30% observed a single time. The source is a female donor with breast cancer. Some clones in this sample may be carry-over from other donors' samples. The chain combines TRBV2 with TRBJ2-2, with D unresolved. The sequenced sample consisted of axillary lymph node tissue. CDR3 sequence (DNA): TGTGCCAGCAGTGGCATTGGACCTAGGAACACCGGGGAGCTGTTTTTT. Residues: CASSGIGPRNTGELFF.